This TCR beta chain was sequenced for a study of OX40 agonist ivuxolimab in advanced cancers. Turning to the study itself: Participants averaged 60 years of age (range about 23 to 90) and were around 83% male.

This table comes from immunoSEQ multiplex PCR, and its TCRdb copy is limited to in-frame clones, with some not included. The sample contains over 70,000 clones, roughly 93% of which appear only once. General observations from the study: Dose levels from 0.1 to 3.0 mg/kg saw CD4+ and CD8+ blood T cells expand clonally by week 6.

This clone was counted many times. Its specificity is not known. Blood got drawn at baseline, again on cycle 4 day 1, and then on cycle 7 day 1. The CDR3 consists of 15 residues. Germline CDR1 MNHEY, CDR2 SMNVEV (reference sequence). Trimming took 6 bases from V and 2 from J, leaving 17 bases between them. The TCR was taken from an adult with an advanced solid tumor such as melanoma, head and neck, liver or kidney cancer. The chain recombines TRBV27 with TRBJ2-7, with D perhaps TRBD2 (7 bases). Material: CD4+ or CD8+ T cells sorted from blood, obtained in a trial of the OX40 agonist ivuxolimab. DNA for the CDR3: TGTGCCAGCAGCCCAAGGGGGGAGGGCCCCTACGAGCAGTACTTC. Its protein product is CASSPRGEGPYEQYF.